One and the same sample provided the 7 T cell receptor beta chains below, sequenced in a study of T cell responses to AZD1222 COVID-19 vaccine. Sequencing used immunoSEQ multiplex PCR; TCRdb keeps in-frame clones, though not all of them. Here the sample spans roughly 80,000 clones, approximately 88% being singletons. This specimen consisted of peripheral blood, obtained on day 0 of MenACWY control vaccination. Receptors were obtained from an adult in good health.

The V gene is TRBV7-2, the J gene TRBJ1-5; D is undetermined. V shed 5 bases and J shed 5 bases, with 16 bases lying between them. This CDR3 region has 15 residues. The germline V gene has CDR1 SGHTA and CDR2 FQGNSA. In DNA, the CDR3 is TGTGCCAGCAGCCCGGCCGGGCCGTCGTATCAGCCCCAGCATTTT. It specifies CASSPAGPSYQPQHF.

V usage is TRBV6-5 and J usage is TRBJ1-2; perhaps TRBD1 as D (6 bases). Between the trimmed V and J ends, which lost 6 bases and 5 bases, there was a span of 16 bases. This CDR3 spans 14 amino acids. CDR1 is MNHEY, CDR2 SVGAGI, per germline. The CDR3 here is CASSHRGGGYGYTF. As DNA, the CDR3 is TGTGCCAGCAGCCATCGGGGGGGCGGATATGGCTACACCTTC.

The chain employs TRBV29-1 and TRBJ1-1; tentatively, D is TRBD1 (6 bases). The germline CDR1 and CDR2 sequences are SQVTM and ANQGSEA. V gave up 2 bases and J gave up 7 bases, with 14 bases separating them. The length of the CDR3 is 13 residues. CDR3 sequence: CSVEPHSQGEAFF. DNA of the CDR3: TGCAGCGTTGAACCCCATTCACAGGGTGAAGCTTTCTTT.

The genes are TRBV19 and TRBJ1-5; D ambiguous. This CDR3 contains 15 residues. The ends were cut back, 3 bases at V and 0 bases at J, with 9 bases in the middle. Germline CDR1 LNHDA, CDR2 SQIVND (reference sequence). This CDR3 is CASSISPYSNQPQHF. DNA for the CDR3: TGTGCCAGTAGTATCTCCCCTTATAGCAATCAGCCCCAGCATTTT.

The J gene is TRBJ2-5, the V gene TRBV7-3, with TRBD2 matching 16 bases. V shed 6 bases, J shed 4 bases, and the junction held 5 bases outside the gene matches. The CDR3 runs to 16 residues. Germline CDR1 is SGHTA and CDR2 is FQGTGA. CDR3 coding DNA: TGTGCCAGCAGTGGGACTAGCGGGGGGGCAGGAGAGACCCAGTACTTC. Translating it yields CASSGTSGGAGETQYF.

This chain links TRBV5-6 with TRBJ1-1; D is perhaps TRBD1 (6 bases). Germline values: CDR1 SGHDT, CDR2 YYEEEE. V was cut by 5 bases and J by 1 base, with 18 bases left in between. This CDR3 is 16 amino acids long. The CDR3 is CASRHTPGHQNTEAFF. The CDR3 nucleotides are TGTGCCAGCAGGCATACTCCGGGACACCAGAACACTGAAGCTTTCTTT.

This rearrangement joins TRBV3-1 (or the pseudogene TRBV3-2) to TRBJ1-6; D remains ambiguous. The V end lost 1 base, the J end lost 10 bases, and 11 bases lay between the germline ends. Germline V lookup: CDR1 LGHDT, CDR2 YNNKEL (reference sequence). The CDR3 consists of 14 residues. DNA for the CDR3: TGTGCCAGCAGCCAAGGGGCACAGAACTCACCCCTCCACTTT. It is translated as CASSQGAQNSPLHF.